This TCR beta chain comes out of a study of cytomegalovirus exposure and HLA in healthy donors. Study results and limitations: On later analysis, the bulk of CMV-associated TCR beta chains appeared to be HLA-restricted. Three of the chains that were CMV-associated were confirmed in vitro to be specific for CMV antigens. Later analysis reportedly placed an Asian-associated ancestry cluster below the roughly 690-donor mean in N-insertions.

PCR used 60 Vbeta primers and 13 Jbeta primers. The assay was immunoSEQ multiplex PCR, and TCRdb's table has in-frame clones only and misses some. The sample records over 150,000 clones, around 80% being singletons. On this clone: Its specificity is unknown.

The clonotype comes from a woman aged 25 to 39 in good health and CMV-seropositive. The sequencing input was PBMCs.

The CDR3: CAWSKPGQFYTF. CDR3 sequence (DNA): TGTGCCTGGAGTAAACCGGGACAGTTCTACACCTTC. The chain joins TRBV30 to TRBJ1-2, with 7 bases lining up with TRBD1. The germline V gene encodes CDR1 GTSNPN and CDR2 SVGIG (reference sequence). The CDR3 runs 12 residues. Losses at the gene ends were 2 bases for V and 10 bases for J; bases not matched to a gene: 7.